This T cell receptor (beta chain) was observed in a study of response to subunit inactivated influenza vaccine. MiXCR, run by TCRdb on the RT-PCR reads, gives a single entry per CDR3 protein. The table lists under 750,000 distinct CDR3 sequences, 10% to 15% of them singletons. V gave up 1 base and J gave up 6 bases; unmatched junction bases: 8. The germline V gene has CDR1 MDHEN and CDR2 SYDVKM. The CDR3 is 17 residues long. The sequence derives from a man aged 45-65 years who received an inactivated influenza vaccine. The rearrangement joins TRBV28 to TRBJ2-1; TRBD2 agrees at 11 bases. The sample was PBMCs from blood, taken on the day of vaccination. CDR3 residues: CASSLFSGLAGGNEQFF. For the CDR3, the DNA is TGTGCCAGCAGTTTATTTTCGGGGCTAGCGGGAGGCAATGAGCAGTTCTTC.